These T cell receptor beta chains were read from a single sample in a study of shared clonotypes between healthy human individuals. This table comes from immunoSEQ multiplex PCR, and its TCRdb copy is limited to in-frame clones, with some not included. This sample carries around 2,000,000 clones, roughly 94% of them seen once, and the ten largest clones take more than 0.95%. Sequenced: naive CD8+ T cells sorted from blood. These receptors were collected from a man between 18 and 29 years old in good health. Both conserved end residues are trimmed from each CDR3.

cdr3_length: 10
j_call: TRBJ1-1
v_call: TRBV29-1
cdr3_aa: SVSTGVTEAF

cdr3_length: 14
j_call: TRBJ2-4
v_call: TRBV5-1
cdr3_aa: ASSLGLAGGHYIQY

cdr3_length: 13
j_call: TRBJ2-6
v_call: TRBV5-6
cdr3_aa: ASSLEGSGANVLT

cdr3_length: 11
j_call: TRBJ2-7
v_call: TRBV28
cdr3_aa: ASAFDTSYEQY

cdr3_length: 8
j_call: TRBJ1-2
v_call: TRBV20-1
cdr3_aa: SAGPYGYT

cdr3_length: 11
j_call: TRBJ1-2
v_call: TRBV19
cdr3_aa: ASRSFGIYGYT

cdr3_length: 14
j_call: TRBJ2-5
v_call: TRBV7-8
cdr3_aa: ASSLVSPWELETQY

cdr3_length: 11
j_call: TRBJ1-4
v_call: TRBV6-5
cdr3_aa: ASSPGRIEKLF

cdr3_length: 12
j_call: TRBJ1-5
v_call: TRBV6-1
cdr3_aa: ASSAPGQNQPQH

cdr3_length: 10
j_call: TRBJ2-7
v_call: TRBV28
cdr3_aa: ASSLRGYEQY

cdr3_length: 13
j_call: TRBJ1-2
v_call: TRBV4-1
cdr3_aa: ASSQEGTLNYGYT

cdr3_length: 12
j_call: TRBJ1-1
v_call: TRBV25-1
cdr3_aa: ASTGPTPAREAF

cdr3_length: 10
j_call: TRBJ2-1
v_call: TRBV11-2
cdr3_aa: ASSLGYNEQF

cdr3_length: 14
j_call: TRBJ2-1
v_call: TRBV27
cdr3_aa: ASSLGLAGGYNEQF

cdr3_length: 10
j_call: TRBJ2-3
v_call: TRBV7-9
cdr3_aa: ASSLYQDTQY

cdr3_length: 13
j_call: TRBJ2-7
v_call: TRBV6-5
cdr3_aa: ASRLLSSGSYEQY

cdr3_length: 11
j_call: TRBJ2-7
v_call: TRBV4-1
cdr3_aa: ASSLGQGYEQY

cdr3_length: 12
j_call: TRBJ2-5
v_call: TRBV6-1
cdr3_aa: ASSEGRLQETQY